This passage covers 3 T cell receptor beta chains from one sample sequenced in a study of T cell changes during pregnancy in multiple sclerosis. TCRdb's table, derived via immunoSEQ multiplex PCR, lists solely in-frame clones and lacks some. The sample contains about 59,000 clones, roughly 94% of which appear only once. The sample here was CD8+ T cells from peripheral blood mononuclear cells, taken after pregnancy. The source of these receptors is a female donor with multiple sclerosis, enrolled in a pregnancy study.

This clone is a singleton in its sample. The chain is built from TRBV29-1 and TRBJ2-1; 7 positions agree with TRBD2. V gave up 5 bases and J gave up 2 bases; unmatched junction bases: 0. Germline CDR1 SQVTM, CDR2 ANQGSEA. There are 12 residues in the CDR3. CDR3 DNA: TGCAGCGTTCTAGCGGCCTACAATGAGCAGTTCTTC. This sequence encodes CSVLAAYNEQFF.

This chain joins TRBV13 and TRBJ2-1; a possible D gene is TRBD2 (6 bases). The CDR3 sequence is 17 residues long. The germline V and J ends were trimmed by 2 bases and 0 bases, with 14 bases remaining between them. In germline, CDR1 is PRHDT, CDR2 FYEKMQ (reference sequence). CDR3 sequence: CASSLSPGLHSYNEQFF. The CDR3 DNA is TGTGCCAGCAGCTTAAGTCCGGGACTTCACTCCTACAATGAGCAGTTCTTC.

V usage is TRBV28 and J usage is TRBJ2-7; possible D gene TRBD1, 6 bases. The CDR3 contains 12 residues. V was clipped by 9 bases and J by 5 bases, with 14 bases between them. Looked up from germline, CDR1 is MDHEN and CDR2 is SYDVKM. The DNA of the CDR3 is TGTGCCAGTAAAACTGAGGGGGACGAGCAGTACTTC. It yields the protein CASKTEGDEQYF.